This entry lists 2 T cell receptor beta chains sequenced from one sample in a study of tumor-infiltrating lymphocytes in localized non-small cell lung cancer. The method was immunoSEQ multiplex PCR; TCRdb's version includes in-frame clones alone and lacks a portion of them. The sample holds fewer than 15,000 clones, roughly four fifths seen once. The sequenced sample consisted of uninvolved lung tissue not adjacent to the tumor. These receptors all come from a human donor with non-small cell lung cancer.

The CDR3 sequence is CASSPLSAGPTNNEQFF. In DNA, the CDR3 is TGTGCCAGCAGCCCACTCTCAGCGGGCCCCACCAACAATGAGCAGTTCTTC. The V gene is TRBV7-2, the J gene TRBJ2-1; the D gene is possibly TRBD2 (6 bases). The CDR3 loop spans 17 amino acids. V lost 5 bases and J lost 5, with 22 bases in between. Germline V CDR1 and CDR2: SGHTA, FQGNSA.

The CDR3: CAWSSRGNQPQHF. In DNA form, the CDR3 reads TGTGCCTGGAGTAGCAGGGGGAACCAGCCCCAGCATTTT. The J gene is TRBJ1-5, the V gene TRBV30; TRBD1 matches at 7 bases. CDR1 and CDR2 (germline): GTSNPN, SVGIG (reference sequence). This CDR3 has 13 residues. The V and J ends lost 2 bases and 7 bases, in that order; junction bases with no gene match: 5.